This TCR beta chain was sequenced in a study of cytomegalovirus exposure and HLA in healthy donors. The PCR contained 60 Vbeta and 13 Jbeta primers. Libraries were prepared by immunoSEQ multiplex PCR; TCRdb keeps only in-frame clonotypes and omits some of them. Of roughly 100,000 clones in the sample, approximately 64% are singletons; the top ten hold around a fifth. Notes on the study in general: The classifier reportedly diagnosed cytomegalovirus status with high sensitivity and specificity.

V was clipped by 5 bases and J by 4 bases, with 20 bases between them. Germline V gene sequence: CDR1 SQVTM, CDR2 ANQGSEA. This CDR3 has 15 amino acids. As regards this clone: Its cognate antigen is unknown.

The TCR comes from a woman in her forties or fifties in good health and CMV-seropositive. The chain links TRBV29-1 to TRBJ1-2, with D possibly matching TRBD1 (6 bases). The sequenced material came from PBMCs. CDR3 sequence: CSVRGQGSYGYGYTF. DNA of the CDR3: TGCAGCGTTAGGGGCCAGGGGAGTTACGGCTATGGCTACACCTTC.